The 6 T cell receptor beta chains below were found in one sample sequenced in a study of CD8+ T cells in alopecia areata. Documented treatment: oral pan-JAK inhibitor, 5-10 mg twice daily. Extracted RNA was reverse transcribed, and the resulting cDNA served as sequencing template. The data were produced by immunoSEQ multiplex PCR, yet TCRdb's version contains in-frame clones alone and is incomplete. The sample records about 210,000 clones, 40% to 45% being singletons. The sequences come from CD4+ T cells sorted from blood, collected at approximately week 36, from a patient treated with tofacitinib. The receptors originated from a human donor with alopecia areata.

The chain uses TRBV7-6 and TRBJ2-1; 10 bases are shared with TRBD2. Germline V CDR1 and CDR2: SGHVS, FNYEAQ. V dropped 2 bases and J dropped 8; count of bases not matched to a gene: 9. This CDR3 is built from 16 residues. As DNA, the CDR3 is TGTGCCAGCAGCTTAAGCGCTAGCGGGAGTCGGGATGAGCAGTTCTTC. Translating it yields CASSLSASGSRDEQFF.

V gene TRBV6-5 combines with J gene TRBJ2-5, with D possibly being TRBD2 (5 bases). This CDR3 comprises 15 residues. The V end was cut by 2 bases, the J end by 5 bases, with 15 bases between. Germline-derived CDR1 and CDR2 are MNHEY and SVGAGI. The CDR3 nucleotides read TGTGCCAGCAGTTACCCCCAAAGGGCGGGTGAGACCCAGTACTTC. Residues: CASSYPQRAGETQYF.

In this sample, this clone turned up a few times. The rearrangement links TRBV5-1 to TRBJ2-3, with 8 bases aligning to TRBD2. V dropped 7 bases and J dropped 1; count of bases not matched to a gene: 5. This CDR3 has 14 residues. CDR1 and CDR2 from the germline V gene are SGHRS and YFSETQ. CDR3 nucleotides: TGCGCCAGCGACTTAGCGGGACGCACAGATACGCAGTATTTT. Protein: CASDLAGRTDTQYF.

The sample holds a few counts of this clone. The V call is TRBV7-2, the J call TRBJ1-1; D is perhaps TRBD1 (6 bases). Trimming shortened V by 1 base and J by 6 bases, and 12 bases separated the two germline ends. This CDR3 region has 14 residues. The V gene's germline CDR1 is SGHTA and CDR2 FQGNSA. CDR3 amino acids: CASSLEARGSEAFF. CDR3 nucleotides: TGTGCCAGCAGCTTAGAGGCCAGGGGTTCTGAAGCTTTCTTT.

This chain connects TRBV29-1 to TRBJ2-5; 13 bases line up with TRBD2. There are 17 residues in the CDR3. Trimming removed 1 base from V and 2 bases from J; junction bases left unmatched: 7. Per the germline V gene, CDR1 is SQVTM and CDR2 is ANQGSEA. CDR3 sequence: CSVEGGLAGEQQETQYF. The CDR3 nucleotides are TGCAGCGTTGAAGGAGGACTAGCGGGAGAGCAGCAAGAGACCCAGTACTTC.

This clone appeared once. V usage is TRBV30 and J usage is TRBJ1-1, with a possible D match to TRBD1 (6 bases). The germline CDR1 and CDR2 sequences are GTSNPN and SVGIG (reference sequence). Trimming stripped 3 bases from V and 5 bases from J, with 16 bases between. The CDR3 has 14 amino acids. The CDR3 protein is CAWSPGDTETEAFF. The CDR3 nucleotides read TGTGCCTGGAGCCCCGGGGACACGGAAACTGAAGCTTTCTTT.